These T cell receptor beta chains were read from a single sample in a study of shared T cell receptors in the human thymus. The data were produced by immunoSEQ multiplex PCR, yet TCRdb's version contains in-frame clones alone and is incomplete. The sample lists hundreds of thousands of clones; roughly 90% were seen once. This sample was also put to use in a study of human thymus T cells.

Sequencing input: thymocytes. Source of these receptors: a boy younger than two with a congenital heart defect. Both conserved end residues are part of each CDR3. A D gene is named only where the DNA matches it firmly. Clone size is given for some rows only: seen once, a few or many times, or a class if the clone is expanded.

TRBD1 | 14 | TRBJ2-2 | NA | TRBV6-1 | CASSTGTGDGELFF | TGTGCCAGCAGTACCGGGACAGGGGACGGGGAGCTGTTTTTT
TRBD1 | 13 | TRBJ1-2 | NA | TRBV6-5 | CASSYIGQGGYTF | TGTGCCAGCAGTTACATCGGACAGGGAGGCTACACCTTC
NA | 16 | TRBJ1-1 | NA | TRBV21-1 | CASSKAPRRSNTEAFF | TGTGCCAGCAGCAAAGCCCCTCGCAGGTCGAACACTGAAGCTTTCTTT
NA | 15 | TRBJ1-5 | NA | TRBV27 | CASSLGRGGWQPQHF | TGCGCCAGCAGTTTAGGCAGGGGAGGGTGGCAGCCCCAGCATTTT
TRBD1 | 21 | TRBJ1-5 | NA | TRBV10-3 | CAISESFALDRGGLIRQPQHF | TGTGCCATCAGTGAGTCTTTCGCCTTGGACAGGGGAGGCCTCATTCGGCAGCCCCAGCATTTT
NA | 13 | TRBJ2-1 | NA | TRBV14 | CASSQGPEGEQFF | TGTGCCAGCAGCCAAGGACCGGAGGGAGAGCAGTTCTTC
TRBD1 | 17 | TRBJ2-1 | NA | TRBV4-1 | CASSRQEGTGGRDEQFF | TGCGCCAGCAGCCGCCAGGAGGGGACAGGGGGCAGGGATGAGCAGTTCTTC
TRBD1 | 13 | TRBJ2-7 | NA | TRBV7-6 | CASSNLQGYEQYF | TGTGCCAGCAGCAACCTACAGGGGTACGAGCAGTACTTC
TRBD2 | 17 | TRBJ2-4 | NA | TRBV12-5 | CASVPSGRATPPNIQYF | TGTGCTAGTGTCCCTAGCGGGAGGGCCACCCCACCAAACATTCAGTACTTC
NA | 13 | TRBJ2-7 | NA | TRBV19 | CASSPGGPYEQYF | TGTGCCAGTAGTCCCGGGGGGCCTTACGAGCAGTACTTC
NA | 16 | TRBJ1-1 | NA | TRBV4-1 | CASSQESQGRDTEAFF | TGCGCCAGCAGCCAAGAGTCTCAGGGGAGGGACACTGAAGCTTTCTTT
NA | 14 | TRBJ1-1 | NA | TRBV25-1 | CASRGGRGGTEAFF | TGTGCCAGCAGGGGAGGGAGAGGGGGCACTGAAGCTTTCTTT
TRBD2 | 16 | TRBJ2-2 | NA | TRBV29-1 | CSVTPGTSGRGGELFF | TGCAGCGTTACTCCCGGGACTAGCGGGAGGGGAGGGGAGCTGTTTTTT
TRBD2 | 16 | TRBJ2-7 | NA | TRBV28 | CASSSTRLASSYEQYF | TGTGCCAGCAGTTCTACCAGACTAGCGAGCTCCTACGAGCAGTACTTC
NA | 15 | TRBJ2-1 | few | TRBV4-3 | CASSQDTQGDNEQFF | TGCGCCAGCAGCCAAGATACACAGGGAGACAATGAGCAGTTCTTC
TRBD2 | 18 | TRBJ2-2 | NA | TRBV4-3 | CASSLLRTGGPNTGELFF | TGCGCCAGCAGCCTCCTAAGGACGGGAGGGCCTAACACCGGGGAGCTGTTTTTT
NA | 15 | TRBJ2-2 | NA | TRBV19 | CATKKRGGNTGELFF | TGTGCCACTAAGAAGAGGGGGGGGAACACCGGGGAGCTGTTTTTT
TRBD1 | 16 | TRBJ1-1 | NA | TRBV27 | CASGPTGTLLNTEAFF | TGTGCCAGCGGACCGACAGGGACTCTGCTGAACACTGAAGCTTTCTTT
NA | 15 | TRBJ2-1 | few | TRBV11-2 | CASSLPPSSYNEQFF | TGTGCCAGCAGCTTACCCCCCAGCTCCTACAATGAGCAGTTCTTC
NA | 15 | TRBJ1-2 | NA | TRBV28 | CASSLSPRGWYGYTF | TGTGCCAGCAGTTTATCCCCCAGGGGCTGGTATGGCTACACCTTC
NA | 15 | TRBJ1-1 | few | TRBV7-2 | CASSSRMGLGTEAFF | TGTGCCAGCAGCTCCAGAATGGGGCTTGGCACTGAAGCTTTCTTT
TRBD1 | 15 | TRBJ1-2 | NA | TRBV6-5 | CASSYQDREVNGYTF | TGTGCCAGCAGTTACCAGGACAGGGAAGTGAATGGCTACACCTTC
TRBD2 | 15 | TRBJ2-5 | NA | TRBV2 | CASRTLAGGQETQYF | TGTGCCAGCAGGACACTAGCGGGAGGCCAAGAGACCCAGTACTTC
NA | 15 | TRBJ2-7 | NA | TRBV11-3 | CASSLDERVTYEQYF | TGTGCCAGCAGCTTAGATGAGAGGGTGACCTACGAGCAGTACTTC
NA | 14 | TRBJ2-7 | NA | TRBV5-4 | CASSPSASSYEQYF | TGTGCCAGCAGCCCGTCAGCGAGTTCCTACGAGCAGTACTTC
NA | 13 | TRBJ2-7 | once | TRBV7-3 | CASSFEGSYEQYF | TGTGCCAGCAGCTTCGAGGGTTCCTACGAGCAGTACTTC
TRBD2 | 17 | TRBJ2-7 | once | TRBV5-6 | CASSLVGISGRPYEQYF | TGTGCCAGCAGCTTGGTTGGGATTAGCGGGAGGCCCTACGAGCAGTACTTC
TRBD1 | 15 | TRBJ2-7 | NA | TRBV11-2 | CASSRTGERDYEQYF | TGTGCCAGCAGCCGAACAGGGGAGAGGGACTACGAGCAGTACTTC
TRBD2 | 17 | TRBJ2-5 | NA | TRBV10-1 | CASSAGTSGRTQETQYF | TGCGCCAGCAGTGCCGGGACTAGCGGGCGAACTCAAGAGACCCAGTACTTC
NA | 12 | TRBJ1-1 | once | TRBV30 | CAWKGENTEAFF | TGTGCCTGGAAAGGAGAGAACACTGAAGCTTTCTTT
NA | 12 | TRBJ2-7 | NA | TRBV2 | CASRTLAYEQYF | TGTGCCAGCAGGACACTAGCTTACGAGCAGTACTTC
TRBD2 | 18 | TRBJ2-3 | NA | TRBV12-5 | CASGLVQGLAGGGDTQYF | TGTGCTAGTGGTTTGGTACAAGGGCTAGCGGGAGGAGGGGATACGCAGTATTTT
TRBD1 | 14 | TRBJ2-7 | NA | TRBV2 | CASTKGRGPYEQYF | TGTGCCAGCACCAAAGGCAGGGGGCCCTACGAGCAGTACTTC
TRBD2 | 15 | TRBJ2-5 | once | TRBV9 | CASSPRAREQETQYF | TGTGCCAGCAGCCCCAGGGCGCGGGAGCAAGAGACCCAGTACTTC
TRBD2 | 13 | TRBJ2-7 | NA | TRBV7-2 | CASSLGGGNEQYF | TGTGCCAGCAGCTTGGGCGGGGGTAACGAGCAGTACTTC
TRBD2 | 14 | TRBJ2-1 | once | TRBV27 | CASSTGLAGGGQFF | TGTGCCAGCAGTACGGGACTAGCGGGAGGCGGGCAGTTCTTC
NA | 17 | TRBJ1-5 | once | TRBV7-2 | CASSLRSVPHSNQPQHF | TGTGCCAGCAGCTTACGTTCAGTACCCCATAGCAATCAGCCCCAGCATTTT
NA | 17 | TRBJ1-3 | NA | TRBV12-5 | CASGLAGGQQSGNTIYF | TGTGCTAGTGGTTTGGCCGGCGGGCAACAATCTGGAAACACCATATATTTT
TRBD1 | 14 | TRBJ1-1 | NA | TRBV7-9 | CASSSRTGDTEAFF | TGTGCCAGCAGCTCAAGGACAGGGGACACTGAAGCTTTCTTT
NA | 13 | TRBJ2-4 | NA | TRBV21-1 | CASTLGGFNIQYF | TGTGCCAGCACCTTGGGGGGTTTTAACATTCAGTACTTC
NA | 13 | TRBJ2-2 | NA | TRBV5-6 | CASSWEVTGELFF | TGTGCCAGCAGCTGGGAGGTCACCGGGGAGCTGTTTTTT
NA | 13 | TRBJ2-7 | NA | TRBV11-3 | CASSPRDTHEQYF | TGTGCCAGCAGCCCCCGGGACACCCACGAGCAGTACTTC
TRBD2 | 13 | TRBJ2-1 | NA | TRBV27 | CASKLAGVDEQFF | TGTGCCAGCAAACTAGCGGGAGTGGATGAGCAGTTCTTC
NA | 18 | TRBJ2-7 | NA | TRBV23-1 | CASSQDPAHRDAPAEQYF | TGCGCCAGCAGTCAAGACCCCGCCCACAGAGACGCTCCGGCCGAGCAGTACTTC
TRBD2 | 18 | TRBJ2-1 | NA | TRBV4-1 | CASSQEKLAGGRYNEQFF | TGCGCCAGCAGCCAAGAGAAACTAGCGGGAGGGCGGTACAATGAGCAGTTCTTC
TRBD2 | 22 | TRBJ2-2 | NA | TRBV5-1 | CASSCSHTVILAGGPDTGELFF | TGCGCCAGCAGCTGCTCGCACACAGTAATTCTAGCGGGAGGGCCGGACACCGGGGAGCTGTTTTTT
NA | 13 | TRBJ2-7 | NA | TRBV28 | CASSLIPRSGQYF | TGTGCCAGCAGTTTAATTCCCCGTAGCGGGCAGTACTTC
TRBD1 | 18 | TRBJ2-6 | NA | TRBV25-1 | CASSAGDRGRSGANVLTF | TGTGCCAGCAGTGCCGGGGACAGGGGACGCTCTGGGGCCAACGTCCTGACTTTC
TRBD2 | 15 | TRBJ2-3 | NA | TRBV11-2 | CASSLGTTPSDTQYF | TGTGCCAGCAGCTTGGGGACTACCCCCTCGGATACGCAGTATTTT
NA | 15 | TRBJ1-1 | few | TRBV19 | CASGGVAGKDTEAFF | TGTGCCAGTGGGGGCGTGGCAGGGAAGGACACTGAAGCTTTCTTT
TRBD2 | 19 | TRBJ2-7 | NA | TRBV4-3 | CASSPDGTSGRKASYEQYF | TGCGCCAGCAGCCCAGACGGGACTAGCGGGCGTAAAGCCTCCTACGAGCAGTACTTC
TRBD1 | 16 | TRBJ1-5 | NA | TRBV28 | CASNETGTGSNQPQHF | TGTGCCAGCAACGAAACCGGGACAGGAAGCAATCAGCCCCAGCATTTT
TRBD1 | 15 | TRBJ1-2 | NA | TRBV19 | CASSMGTGENYGYTF | TGTGCCAGTAGTATGGGGACAGGGGAAAACTATGGCTACACCTTC
TRBD1 | 18 | TRBJ2-6 | NA | TRBV5-8 | CASSHLRDRGSGANVLTF | TGTGCCAGCAGTCACCTCCGGGACAGGGGCTCTGGGGCCAACGTCCTGACTTTC
NA | 13 | TRBJ2-7 | NA | TRBV10-3 | CAISEEGSYEQYF | TGTGCCATCAGTGAAGAGGGATCCTACGAGCAGTACTTC